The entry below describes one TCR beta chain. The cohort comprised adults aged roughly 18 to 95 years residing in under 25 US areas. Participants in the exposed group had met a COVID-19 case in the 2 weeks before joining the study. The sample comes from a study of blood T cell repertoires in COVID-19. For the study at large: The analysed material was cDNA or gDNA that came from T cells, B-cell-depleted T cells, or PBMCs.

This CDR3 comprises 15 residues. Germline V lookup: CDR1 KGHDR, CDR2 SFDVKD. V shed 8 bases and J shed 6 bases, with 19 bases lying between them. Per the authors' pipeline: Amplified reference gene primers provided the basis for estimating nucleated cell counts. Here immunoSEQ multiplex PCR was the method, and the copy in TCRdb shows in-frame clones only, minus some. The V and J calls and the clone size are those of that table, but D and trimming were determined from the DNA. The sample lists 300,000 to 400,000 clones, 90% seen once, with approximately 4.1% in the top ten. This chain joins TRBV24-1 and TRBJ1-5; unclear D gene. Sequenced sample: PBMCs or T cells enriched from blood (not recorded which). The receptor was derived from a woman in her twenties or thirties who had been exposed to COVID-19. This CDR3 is CATNMGARRGQPQHF. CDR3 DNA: TGTGCCACCAATATGGGAGCCCGCCGGGGTCAGCCCCAGCATTTT.